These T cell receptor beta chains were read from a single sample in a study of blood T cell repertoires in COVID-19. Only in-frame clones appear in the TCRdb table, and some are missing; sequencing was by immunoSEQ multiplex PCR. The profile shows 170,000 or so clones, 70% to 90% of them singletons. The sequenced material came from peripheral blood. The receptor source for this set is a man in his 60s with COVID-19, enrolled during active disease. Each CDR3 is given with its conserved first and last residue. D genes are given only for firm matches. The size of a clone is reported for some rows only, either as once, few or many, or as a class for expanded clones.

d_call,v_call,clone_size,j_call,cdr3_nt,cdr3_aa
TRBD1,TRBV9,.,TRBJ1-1,TGTGCCAGCAGCGGGGGGACAGTCATAAGGAACACTGAAGCTTTCTTT,CASSGGTVIRNTEAFF
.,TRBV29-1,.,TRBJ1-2,TGCAGCGCCGACAGAGACGGCTACACCTTC,CSADRDGYTF
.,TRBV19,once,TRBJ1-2,TGTGCCAGTAAAATATCGACAGGCGGCTATGGCTACACCTTC,CASKISTGGYGYTF
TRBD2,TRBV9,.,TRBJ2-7,TGTGCCAGCAGCGTCGACGGACTAGCGGGAGCAAAGCAGTACTTC,CASSVDGLAGAKQYF
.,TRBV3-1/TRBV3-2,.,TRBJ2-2,TGTGCCAGCAGCCCGTATCAGGGGACCGGGGAGCTGTTTTTT,CASSPYQGTGELFF
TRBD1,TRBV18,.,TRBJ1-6,TGTGCCAGCTCACGATCTCCGGGACAGAATAATTCACCCCTCCACTTT,CASSRSPGQNNSPLHF
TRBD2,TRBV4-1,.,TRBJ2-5,TGCGCCAGCAGCCAAGGGTACGGCACGGGGGGGCGTTTTGAGACCCAGTACTTC,CASSQGYGTGGRFETQYF
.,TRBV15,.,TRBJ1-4,TGTGCCACCAGCATAATAGGACAGCCTAATGAAAAACTGTTTTTT,CATSIIGQPNEKLFF
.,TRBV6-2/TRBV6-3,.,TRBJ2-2,TGTGCCAGCAGTTACACCCGTGGGCAGGGTAGGATACAGAACACCGGGGAGCTGTTTTTT,CASSYTRGQGRIQNTGELFF
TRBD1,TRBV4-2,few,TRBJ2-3,TGTGCCAGCAGCCAAGTCAGGGGGCAGGTAGATACGCAGTATTTT,CASSQVRGQVDTQYF
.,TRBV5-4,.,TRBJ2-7,TGTGCCAGCAGCTTGATCCCCGGGAGCGAGCAGTACTTC,CASSLIPGSEQYF
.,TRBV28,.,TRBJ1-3,TGTGCCAGCCGTCCAATTGGGCGAAACACCATATATTTT,CASRPIGRNTIYF
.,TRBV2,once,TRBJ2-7,TGTGCCAGCAGTGATCCCCGGGAGCCTACACTTCTTGAGCAGTACTTC,CASSDPREPTLLEQYF
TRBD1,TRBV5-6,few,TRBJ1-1,TGTGCCAGCAGCGGAGGGACAGGGGGCGCGGGGAACACTGAAGCTTTCTTT,CASSGGTGGAGNTEAFF
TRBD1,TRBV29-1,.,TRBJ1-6,TGCAGCGTTGAAGATCACGTTCCGGGACAGCTCCACTTT,CSVEDHVPGQLHF